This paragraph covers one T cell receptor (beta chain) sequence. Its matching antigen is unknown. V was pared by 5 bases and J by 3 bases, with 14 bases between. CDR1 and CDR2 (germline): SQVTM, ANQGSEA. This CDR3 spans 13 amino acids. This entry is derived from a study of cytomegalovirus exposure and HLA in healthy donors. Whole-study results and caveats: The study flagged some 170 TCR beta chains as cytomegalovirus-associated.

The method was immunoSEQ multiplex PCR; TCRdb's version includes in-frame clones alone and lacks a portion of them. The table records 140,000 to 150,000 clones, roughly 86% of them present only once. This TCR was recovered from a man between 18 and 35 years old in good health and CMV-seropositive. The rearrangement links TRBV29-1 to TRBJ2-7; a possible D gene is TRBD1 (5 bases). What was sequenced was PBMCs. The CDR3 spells CSVKTPGIYEQYF. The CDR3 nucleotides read TGCAGCGTTAAAACGCCAGGGATCTACGAGCAGTACTTC.